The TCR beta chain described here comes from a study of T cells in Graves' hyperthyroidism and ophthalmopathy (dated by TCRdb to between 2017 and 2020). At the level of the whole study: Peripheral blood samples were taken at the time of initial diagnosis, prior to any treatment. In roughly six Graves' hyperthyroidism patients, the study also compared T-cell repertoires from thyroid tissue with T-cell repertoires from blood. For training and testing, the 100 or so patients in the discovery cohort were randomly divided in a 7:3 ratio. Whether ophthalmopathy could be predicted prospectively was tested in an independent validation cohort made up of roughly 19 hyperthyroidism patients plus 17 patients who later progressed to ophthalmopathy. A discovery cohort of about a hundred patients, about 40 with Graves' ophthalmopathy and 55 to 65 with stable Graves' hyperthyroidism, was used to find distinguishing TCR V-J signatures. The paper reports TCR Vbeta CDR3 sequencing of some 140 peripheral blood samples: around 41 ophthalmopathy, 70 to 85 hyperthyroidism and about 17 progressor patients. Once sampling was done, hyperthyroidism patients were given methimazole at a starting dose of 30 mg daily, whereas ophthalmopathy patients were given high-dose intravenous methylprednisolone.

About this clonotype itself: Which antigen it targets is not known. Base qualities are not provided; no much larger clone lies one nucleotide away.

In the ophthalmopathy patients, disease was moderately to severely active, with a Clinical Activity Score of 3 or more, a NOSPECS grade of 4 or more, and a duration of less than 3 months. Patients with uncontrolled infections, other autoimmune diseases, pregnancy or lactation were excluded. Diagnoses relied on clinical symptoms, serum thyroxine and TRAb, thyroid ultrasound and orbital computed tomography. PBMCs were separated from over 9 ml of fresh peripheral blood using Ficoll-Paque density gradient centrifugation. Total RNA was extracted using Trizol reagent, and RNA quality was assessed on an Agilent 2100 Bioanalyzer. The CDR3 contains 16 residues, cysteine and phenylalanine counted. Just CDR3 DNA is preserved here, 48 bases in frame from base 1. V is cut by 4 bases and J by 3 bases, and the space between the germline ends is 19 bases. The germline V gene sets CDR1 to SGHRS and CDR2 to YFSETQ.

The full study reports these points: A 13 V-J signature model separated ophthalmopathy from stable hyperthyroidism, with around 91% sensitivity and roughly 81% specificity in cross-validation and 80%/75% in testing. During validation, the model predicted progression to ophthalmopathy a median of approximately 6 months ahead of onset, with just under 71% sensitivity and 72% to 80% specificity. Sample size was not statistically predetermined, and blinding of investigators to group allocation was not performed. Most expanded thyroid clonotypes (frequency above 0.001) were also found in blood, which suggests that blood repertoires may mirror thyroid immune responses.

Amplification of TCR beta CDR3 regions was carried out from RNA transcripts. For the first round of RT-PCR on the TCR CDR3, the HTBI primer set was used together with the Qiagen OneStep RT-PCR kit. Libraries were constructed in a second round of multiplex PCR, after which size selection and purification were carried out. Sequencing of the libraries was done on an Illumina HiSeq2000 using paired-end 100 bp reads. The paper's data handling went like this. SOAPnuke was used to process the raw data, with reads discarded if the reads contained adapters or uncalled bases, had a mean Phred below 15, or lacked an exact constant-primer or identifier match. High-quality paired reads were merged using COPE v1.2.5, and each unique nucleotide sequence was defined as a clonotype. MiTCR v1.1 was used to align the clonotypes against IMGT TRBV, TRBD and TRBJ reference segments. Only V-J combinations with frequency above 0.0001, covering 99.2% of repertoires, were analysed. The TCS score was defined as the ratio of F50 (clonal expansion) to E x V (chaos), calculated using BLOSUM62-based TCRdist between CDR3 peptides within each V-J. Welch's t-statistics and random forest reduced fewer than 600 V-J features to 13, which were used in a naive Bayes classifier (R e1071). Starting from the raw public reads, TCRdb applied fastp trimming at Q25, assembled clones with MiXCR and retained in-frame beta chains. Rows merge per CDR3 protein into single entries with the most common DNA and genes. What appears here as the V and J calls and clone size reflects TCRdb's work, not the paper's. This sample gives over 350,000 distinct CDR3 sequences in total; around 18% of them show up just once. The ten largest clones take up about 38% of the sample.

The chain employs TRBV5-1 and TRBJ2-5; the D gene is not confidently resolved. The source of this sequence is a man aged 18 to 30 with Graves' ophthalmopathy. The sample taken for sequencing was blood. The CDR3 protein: CASSRAGWLEKETQYF. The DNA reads TGCGCCAGCAGCCGCGCAGGCTGGCTGGAGAAAGAGACCCAGTACTTC.